The 27 T cell receptor beta chains below all came from one sample that was sequenced in a study of shared clonotypes between healthy human individuals. TCRdb's table, derived via immunoSEQ multiplex PCR, lists solely in-frame clones and lacks some. The table shows hundreds of thousands of clones, with 96% occurring only once. The sequencing input was naive CD4+ T cells sorted from blood. Stated subset: CD45RA+ positively selected. These receptors were obtained from a woman in her 30s in good health.

The chain has TRBV2 and TRBJ1-3; possible D gene TRBD1, 6 bases. This CDR3 contains 14 residues. Germline lookup yields CDR1 SNHLY and CDR2 FYNNEI. With 4 bases removed from V and 8 bases from J, the gap between germline ends came to 15 bases. CDR3 sequence (DNA): TGTGCCAGCAGTGCGACAGGTGATACCGACACCATATATTTT. The encoded protein is CASSATGDTDTIYF.

This chain joins TRBV6-1 and TRBJ2-7; 7 bases agree with TRBD1. V was clipped by 4 bases and J by 4 bases; unmatched bases: 13. There are 16 residues in the CDR3. Germline lookup yields CDR1 MNHNS and CDR2 SASEGT. For the CDR3, the DNA is TGTGCCAGCAGTGTGGTGCCGGCAGGGGGTACGTACGAGCAGTACTTC. It translates to CASSVVPAGGTYEQYF.

This clone was seen just once. J is TRBJ2-2 and V is TRBV28; D is ambiguous. V was clipped by 3 bases and J by 1 base, with 3 bases between them. This CDR3 spans 13 amino acids. Germline V lookup: CDR1 MDHEN, CDR2 SYDVKM. The CDR3 protein is CASSFVNTGELFF. The CDR3 DNA is TGTGCCAGCAGTTTTGTGAACACCGGGGAGCTGTTTTTT.

The chain joins TRBV5-4 to TRBJ2-7, with D possibly being TRBD2 (7 bases). The CDR3 is 18 amino acids. Germline V gene sequence: CDR1 SGHNT, CDR2 YYREEE (reference sequence). V lost 5 bases to trimming and J lost 3 bases, with 27 bases between them. The CDR3 nucleotides are TGTGCCAGCAGTGGGGGGGACAAGTCTGACTTTGACATCTACGAGCAGTACTTC. Its translation: CASSGGDKSDFDIYEQYF.

This chain uses TRBV7-8 with TRBJ1-5; weak D call: TRBD1 (6 bases). V lost 5 bases and J 3 bases, leaving 17 bases between the germline ends. The CDR3 has 16 residues. Germline CDR1 SGHVS, CDR2 FQNEAQ. The CDR3 here is CASSLQGRGNNQPQHF. The DNA for the CDR3 is TGTGCCAGCAGCCTACAGGGACGGGGCAACAATCAGCCCCAGCATTTT.

This clone turned up a few times. This sample includes further DNA sequences coding for the same CDR3. The V and J genes are TRBV28 and TRBJ2-6; no definite D call. V gave up 2 bases and J gave up 0 bases, with 2 bases separating them. Germline-derived CDR1 and CDR2 are MDHEN and SYDVKM. There are 14 residues in the CDR3. The CDR3 DNA reads TGTGCCAGCAGTTTAAGCTCTGGGGCCAACGTCCTGACTTTC. Its translation: CASSLSSGANVLTF.

The chain is built from TRBV25-1 and TRBJ2-7; D not certain. V dropped 3 bases and J dropped 2 bases, with 11 bases sitting between them. Germline V gene lookup returns CDR1 MGHDK and CDR2 SYGVNS. The CDR3 loop spans 14 amino acids. CDR3 sequence: CASSDSTDTYEQYF. DNA for the CDR3: TGTGCCAGCAGTGACTCCACCGATACCTACGAGCAGTACTTC.

This clone came up a few times. V and J are TRBV20-1 and TRBJ1-2, with D uncertain. CDR1 and CDR2 (germline): DFQATT, SNEGSKA (reference sequence). Between the trimmed V and J ends, which lost 7 bases and 8 bases, there was a span of 14 bases. The CDR3 is 11 residues long. CDR3 sequence: CSGPDLVGYTF. For the CDR3, the DNA is TGCAGTGGCCCGGATCTGGTAGGCTACACCTTC.

This sequence joins TRBV7-9 and TRBJ1-5, with 8 bases lining up with TRBD1. CDR1 and CDR2 (germline): SEHNR, FQNEAQ (reference sequence). The junction had 4 bases not matched to a gene; V was cut back by 2 bases and J by 1 base. The CDR3 is made up of 16 amino acids. The CDR3 nucleotides are TGTGCCAGCAGCTTAACAGGGGGATTAAGCAATCAGCCCCAGCATTTT. Translation gives CASSLTGGLSNQPQHF.

The chain recombines TRBV27 with TRBJ2-7, with TRBD2 matching 7 bases. Germline trimming cut 6 bases from V and 3 bases from J; bases unmatched to any gene: 5. This CDR3 has 13 amino acids. Germline assignment: CDR1 MNHEY and CDR2 SMNVEV (reference sequence). The CDR3 DNA reads TGTGCCAGCAGCCGGGACTACAACTACGAGCAGTACTTC. Protein sequence: CASSRDYNYEQYF.

This sequence joins TRBV6-4 and TRBJ2-3, with 11 positions matching TRBD2. The V and J ends lost 2 bases and 5 bases, in that order; junction bases with no gene match: 6. CDR3 length: 16 residues. Per germline, CDR1 MRHNA and CDR2 SNTAGT. The CDR3, as DNA: TGTGCCAGCAGTGACACGCTGGGACTAGCGGTAGATACGCAGTATTTT. Residues: CASSDTLGLAVDTQYF.

The chain is built from TRBV7-9 and TRBJ2-2, with no clear D. Germline V gives CDR1 SEHNR, CDR2 FQNEAQ (reference sequence). With 5 bases removed from V and 0 bases from J, the gap between germline ends came to 10 bases. This CDR3 comprises 15 residues. The CDR3 DNA reads TGTGCCAGCAGCCCAGGCGTCGCGAACACCGGGGAGCTGTTTTTT. Translation gives CASSPGVANTGELFF.

The rearrangement links TRBV13 to TRBJ1-4; TRBD1 agrees at 7 bases. Germline-derived CDR1 and CDR2 are PRHDT and FYEKMQ (reference sequence). CDR3 length: 16 amino acids. V lost 4 bases to trimming and J lost 5 bases; unmatched junction nucleotides: 10. CDR3 sequence: CASSSNRQGFNEKLFF. The CDR3 DNA reads as TGTGCCAGCAGCTCCAATCGACAGGGTTTCAATGAAAAACTGTTTTTT.

The chain combines TRBV19 with TRBJ2-2; TRBD1 matches 8 bases. This CDR3 has 14 residues. CDR1 is LNHDA, CDR2 SQIVND, per germline (reference sequence). V was pared by 10 bases and J by 4 bases, with 8 bases of the junction left unmatched. The CDR3 coding sequence is TGTGCCACCTCGGACAGGGCTACCACCGGGGAGCTGTTTTTT. It codes for CATSDRATTGELFF.

V and J are TRBV5-4 and TRBJ1-6; D is uncertain. Germline-derived CDR1 and CDR2 are SGHNT and YYREEE (reference sequence). V was clipped by 0 bases and J by 10 bases, with 8 bases between them. This CDR3 is 13 amino acids long. The DNA of the CDR3 is TGTGCCAGCAGCTTGGCGAACGAATCACCCCTCCACTTT. Its protein product is CASSLANESPLHF.

The V gene is TRBV18, the J gene TRBJ2-7, with 10 positions matching TRBD2. The germline gives CDR1 KGHSH, CDR2 LQKENI. The CDR3 length is 15 residues. J gave up 1 base and V 6 bases, and 6 bases lay outside the gene matches. CDR3 DNA: TGTGCCAGCTCGTTTGGACTAGCGGTATCCTACGAGCAGTACTTC. Translation gives CASSFGLAVSYEQYF.

This chain joins TRBV27 and TRBJ2-7, with 8 nucleotides matching TRBD1. Germline V lookup: CDR1 MNHEY, CDR2 SMNVEV (reference sequence). The CDR3 loop spans 15 amino acids. The V gene end was trimmed by 5 bases and the J gene end by 2 bases; junction bases not matched to a gene: 8. The CDR3 spells CASSIRGPPPYEQYF. In DNA form, the CDR3 reads TGTGCCAGCAGTATCAGGGGGCCCCCACCCTACGAGCAGTACTTC.

This rearrangement joins TRBV11-2 to TRBJ2-7; D uncertain. Germline V gives CDR1 SGHAT, CDR2 FQNNGV. The CDR3 sequence is 14 residues long. The germline V and J ends were trimmed by 0 bases and 0 bases, with 6 bases remaining between them. The CDR3 DNA is TGTGCCAGCAGCTTAGATGGTAACTCCTACGAGCAGTACTTC. Protein: CASSLDGNSYEQYF.

The gene calls are TRBV4-2 and TRBJ2-7; TRBD2 agrees at 8 bases. J was trimmed by 4 bases and V by 1 base; bases with no gene match: 6. CDR3 size: 15 residues. Germline CDR1 is LGHNA and CDR2 is YNFKEQ. CDR3 in DNA: TGTGCCAGCAGCCAAGGACTAGCGAGTCCTTACGAGCAGTACTTC. Residues: CASSQGLASPYEQYF.

The gene calls are TRBV28 and TRBJ2-7; D is tentatively TRBD1 or TRBD2 (6 bases each). CDR1 and CDR2 from the germline V gene are MDHEN and SYDVKM. This CDR3 is built from 16 residues. Trimming cost V 4 bases and J 0 bases, with 16 bases left between them. The CDR3 coding sequence is TGTGCCAGCAGTTCCTCAGGGGCGGGATCCTCCTACGAGCAGTACTTC. Protein product: CASSSSGAGSSYEQYF.

The CDR3 DNA is TGTGCCATCAGTGAGTCGGCAGGGGGGTTCACTGAAGCTTTCTTT. It is translated as CAISESAGGFTEAFF. This rearrangement joins TRBV10-3 to TRBJ1-1; TRBD1 aligns across 7 bases. Trimming at V came to 0 bases and at J to 4 bases, leaving 5 bases not matched to a gene. The CDR3 extends over 15 amino acids. Germline assignment: CDR1 ENHRY and CDR2 SYGVKD.

The chain carries TRBV19 and TRBJ2-1, with D possibly TRBD2 on 5 matching bases. The V end was cut by 3 bases, the J end by 8 bases, with 8 bases between. Germline loops: CDR1 LNHDA, CDR2 SQIVND (reference sequence). The CDR3 is 12 residues long. The CDR3 sequence: CASSIREHEQFF. CDR3 in DNA: TGTGCCAGTAGTATTAGGGAGCATGAGCAGTTCTTC.

V and J are TRBV27 and TRBJ1-5; 7 bases align to TRBD1. V dropped 5 bases and J dropped 4; count of bases not matched to a gene: 8. The CDR3 runs to 15 residues. CDR1 is MNHEY and CDR2 is SMNVEV in the germline V gene (reference sequence). CDR3 nucleotides: TGTGCCAGCAGTGCAAGACAGGGTTCAAATCAGCCCCAGCATTTT. Translated, it gives CASSARQGSNQPQHF.

The chain carries TRBV5-1 and TRBJ2-7; TRBD1 might be the D (5 bases). The germline CDR1 and CDR2 sequences are SGHRS and YFSETQ. V was pared by 4 bases and J by 6 bases, with 20 bases between. CDR3 size: 15 residues. The CDR3 coding sequence is TGCGCCAGCAGCGACTTGCCAGGGTTGGTGAGCGAGCAGTACTTC. As protein: CASSDLPGLVSEQYF.

The chain is built from TRBV7-7 and TRBJ2-5, with D unclear. Germline CDR1 reads SSHAT; CDR2 reads FNYEAQ (reference sequence). The CDR3 is 13 residues long. V was trimmed by 5 bases and J by 7 bases, leaving 14 bases between them. The CDR3 here is CASSLAREGTQYF. The CDR3 bases are TGTGCCAGCAGCCTCGCACGCGAAGGGACCCAGTACTTC.

The rearrangement uses TRBV15 and TRBJ1-5; 9 positions agree with TRBD1. V trimming: 1 base; J trimming: 1 base; junction bases outside the gene matches: 2. This CDR3 region has 16 residues. Per germline, CDR1 LNHNV and CDR2 YYDKDF (reference sequence). This CDR3 reads CATSRGDRGSNQPQHF. The CDR3 DNA follows: TGTGCCACCAGCAGAGGTGACAGGGGGAGCAATCAGCCCCAGCATTTT.

In this sample, this clone turned up once. The chain has TRBV6-5 and TRBJ2-5; D may be TRBD2 (6 bases). The germline gives CDR1 MNHEY, CDR2 SVGAGI. The CDR3 covers 14 residues. V was pared by 2 bases and J by 11 bases, with 18 bases between. The chain's CDR3 is CASSYVPSPGEQYF. The CDR3 nucleotides are TGTGCCAGCAGTTACGTCCCAAGTCCGGGGGAGCAGTACTTC.